This note documents a single TCR beta chain sequence. The antigen is undetermined. This sample was included in a study of shared clonotypes between healthy human individuals. The V gene's germline CDR1 is GTSNPN and CDR2 SVGIG (reference sequence). CDR3 length: 14 residues. The ends were cut back, 3 bases at V and 7 bases at J, with 15 bases in the middle. The naive CD8 fraction comprised CD45RO-negative cells positively selected for CCR7 and excluded terminally differentiated effector memory CD45RA+ cells. Study-wide results and caveats: Sharing across a few donors was seen in approximately 5.2% of naive CD4 clonotypes.

Assay: immunoSEQ multiplex PCR; the TCRdb copy retains only in-frame clones and omits some. The profile shows approximately 840,000 clones, about 96% of them singletons. The V and J genes are TRBV30 and TRBJ1-4, with TRBD1 as a possible D gene (6 bases). Sample: naive CD8+ T cells sorted from blood. The receptor was isolated from a man younger than 40 in good health. CDR3 region: CAWSRDTALEKLFF. CDR3 nucleotides: TGTGCCTGGAGCCGGGACACCGCCCTTGAAAAACTGTTTTTT.